What follows is one T cell receptor (beta chain) and its context. This sample is drawn from a study of blood T cell repertoires in COVID-19. About the study: Some COVID-19 samples were acute and others convalescent; all came from the United States, Italy and Spain.

The CDR3 extends over 15 amino acids. V lost 4 bases to trimming and J lost 6 bases; unmatched junction nucleotides: 7. The germline CDR1 and CDR2 sequences are LGHDT and YNNKEL (reference sequence). As handled by the study authors: Quantification of nucleated cells was approximated via reference gene primer amplification. Clones were sequenced by immunoSEQ multiplex PCR, and TCRdb holds only the in-frame ones, with some missing. The V and J calls and clone size were taken over from that table, and D and trimming were inferred from the DNA. The table has around 150,000 clones, 84% seen once. Participants were placed into cohorts based on the clinical history they reported.

This sequence originates from a woman between 45 and 65 years old with acute COVID-19. V is TRBV3-1 (or the pseudogene TRBV3-2) and J is TRBJ1-4; TRBD1 agrees at 8 bases. The sequenced sample was PBMCs or T cells enriched from blood (not recorded which). The CDR3 protein is CASSLGSRGHEKLFF. As DNA, the CDR3 is TGTGCCAGCAGCCTTGGGAGCAGGGGGCATGAAAAACTGTTTTTT.